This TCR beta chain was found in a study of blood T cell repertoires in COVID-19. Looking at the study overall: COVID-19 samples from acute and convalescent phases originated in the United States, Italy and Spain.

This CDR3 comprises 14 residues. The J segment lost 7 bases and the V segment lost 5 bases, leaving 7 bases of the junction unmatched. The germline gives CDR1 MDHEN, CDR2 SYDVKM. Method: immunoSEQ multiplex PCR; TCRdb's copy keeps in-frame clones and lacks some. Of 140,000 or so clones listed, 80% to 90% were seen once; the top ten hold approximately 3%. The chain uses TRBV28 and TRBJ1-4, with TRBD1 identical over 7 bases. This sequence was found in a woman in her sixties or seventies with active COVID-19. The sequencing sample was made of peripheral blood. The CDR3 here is CASSNRGTSEKLFF. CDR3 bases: TGTGCCAGCAGTAACAGGGGAACAAGTGAAAAACTGTTTTTT.